This T cell receptor (beta chain) derives from a study of T cells in Graves' hyperthyroidism and ophthalmopathy. Study-level points and caveats: A 13 V-J model separated ophthalmopathy from stable hyperthyroidism. Median prediction lead before ophthalmopathy onset was around seven months with the model.

This CDR3 is built from 15 residues. With 4 bases removed from V and 6 bases from J, the gap between germline ends came to 17 bases. The germline CDR1 and CDR2 sequences are SGDLS and YYNGEE. From RNA transcripts, TCR beta CDR3 regions were amplified. First-round RT-PCR with HTBI primers amplified the TCR CDR3 region. TCRdb redid the calling of the multiplex PCR reads with MiXCR, one entry per CDR3 protein. The table has around 500,000 distinct CDR3 sequences, 15% to 20% seen once. This clonotype was counted ten times or more. Antigen specificity is unknown. Among ophthalmopathy patients, the Clinical Activity Score reached at least 3, the NOSPECS grade reached at least 4, and duration remained under 3 months. Patients with uncontrolled infections, other autoimmune diseases, pregnancy or lactation were excluded.

The source material was blood. This chain connects TRBV9 to TRBJ1-5; D perhaps matches TRBD1 (5 bases). This clonotype was obtained from a woman in her twenties or thirties with Graves' ophthalmopathy. CDR3 nucleotides: TGTGCCAGCAGCCTAGGTGAGGGGCCCGGTCAGCCCCAGCATTTT. It is translated as CASSLGEGPGQPQHF.